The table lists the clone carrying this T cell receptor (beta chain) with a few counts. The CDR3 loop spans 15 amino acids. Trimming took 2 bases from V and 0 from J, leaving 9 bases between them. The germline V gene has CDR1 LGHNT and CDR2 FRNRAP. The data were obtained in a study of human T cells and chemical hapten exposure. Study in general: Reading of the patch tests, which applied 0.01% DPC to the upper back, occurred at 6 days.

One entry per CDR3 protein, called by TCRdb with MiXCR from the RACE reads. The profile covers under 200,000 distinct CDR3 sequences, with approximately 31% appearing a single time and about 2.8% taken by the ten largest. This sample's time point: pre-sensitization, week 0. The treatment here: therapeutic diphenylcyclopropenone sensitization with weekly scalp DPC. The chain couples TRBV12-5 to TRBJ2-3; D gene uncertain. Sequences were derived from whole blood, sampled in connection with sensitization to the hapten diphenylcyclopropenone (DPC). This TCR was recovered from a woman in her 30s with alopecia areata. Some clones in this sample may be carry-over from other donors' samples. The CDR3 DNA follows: TGTGCTAGTGGTTTGTATTCCGGCAGCACAGATACGCAGTATTTT. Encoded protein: CASGLYSGSTDTQYF.